This T cell receptor (beta chain) was obtained from a study of long-term antiretroviral therapy in people with HIV. Study information: Some samples came about a decade before the 2015 immediate-ART recommendation, and these were the earliest. Study outcomes and limitations: ART was followed by higher diversity that remained below transplant donor controls. Narrower CDR3 length ranges marked HIV repertoires relative to controls.

This CDR3 is built from 15 residues. This clone was observed once. Its antigen is unidentified. Survey-level resolution applied to immunoSEQ assay v3.0. Clones were sequenced by immunoSEQ multiplex PCR, and TCRdb holds only the in-frame ones, with some missing. This repertoire shows about 28,000 clones, around nine tenths found once; its top ten account for roughly 4%. V and J are TRBV21-1 and TRBJ2-3. TRBV21-1 is a listed pseudogene. The TCR was taken from a woman between 18 and 29 years old with HIV. Sequenced here: unsorted PBMCs, sampled 0.5 years after starting antiretroviral therapy. CDR3 sequence reads: CASSALPGSPDTQYF. The CDR3 DNA is TGTGCCAGCAGCGCATTGCCAGGGAGCCCAGATACGCAGTATTTT.